The present entry profiles one T cell receptor (beta chain) with its context. The sample belongs to a study of blood T cell repertoires in COVID-19. At the level of the study: Italy, Spain and the United States were the sources of the convalescent and acute COVID-19 samples. Sample material is recorded as cDNA or gDNA derived from T cells, B-cell-depleted T cells, or PBMCs.

Each recovered donor of Cohort 3 presented with two negative PCRs, clearance, or symptom resolution. Under the authors' procedure: Amplification of reference gene primers was used by the study to estimate nucleated cell counts. Assay used: immunoSEQ multiplex PCR; TCRdb lists only in-frame clones, some missing. The V and J calls and clone size were taken over from that table, and D and trimming were inferred from the DNA. The sample lists fewer than 150,000 clones; around four fifths were seen once. Per germline, CDR1 KGHDR and CDR2 SFDVKD. This CDR3 is 15 amino acids long. V gave up 4 bases and J gave up 6 bases, with 16 bases separating them.

The receptor was derived from a man in his thirties or forties who had recovered from COVID-19. The chain uses TRBV24-1 and TRBJ2-3; possible D gene TRBD2, 6 bases. Sequenced: PBMCs or T cells enriched from blood (not recorded which). CDR3 loop: CATSDPTGEMDTQYF. The CDR3 nucleotides are TGTGCCACCAGTGACCCGACGGGGGAGATGGATACGCAGTATTTT.